Following are 15 T cell receptor beta chains from one sample sequenced in a study of tissue T cells after allogeneic stem cell transplantation. Data came from immunoSEQ multiplex PCR; TCRdb stores just in-frame clones and leaves some out. The repertoire has 26,000 or so clones, about 89% of them found once; the top ten carry roughly 2%. This sample comprised blood, obtained before transplantation. The receptor source for this set is a male donor at least 60 years old who later had graft-versus-host disease after an allogeneic stem cell transplant.

The chain carries TRBV18 and TRBJ2-5, with D unclear. This CDR3 spans 14 amino acids. Trimming took off 5 bases at V and 2 bases at J, with 12 bases between the two ends. Germline V lookup: CDR1 KGHSH, CDR2 LQKENI. CDR3 nucleotide sequence: TGTGCCAGCTCATCTGGACGGGTACAAGAGACCCAGTACTTC. Translating gives CASSSGRVQETQYF.

The CDR3 loop reads CASSGGPSNQPQHF. CDR3 bases: TGTGCCAGCAGCGGGGGGCCCAGCAATCAGCCCCAGCATTTT. The chain is built from TRBV3-1 (or the pseudogene TRBV3-2) and TRBJ1-5, with a tentative D call TRBD1 (6 bases). V was shortened by 5 bases and J by 1 base, with 9 bases between the two germline ends. Germline V gives CDR1 LGHDT, CDR2 YNNKEL (reference sequence). The CDR3 sequence is 14 residues long.

The genes are TRBV19 and TRBJ1-2; no clear D. The germline CDR1 and CDR2 sequences are LNHDA and SQIVND (reference sequence). Trimming stripped 5 bases from V and 13 bases from J, with 20 bases between. The CDR3 length is 13 residues. For the CDR3, the DNA is TGTGCCAGTAGTGCGCAGAACGTACGCTTCTCCACCTTC. It yields the protein CASSAQNVRFSTF.

The chain joins TRBV6-4 to TRBJ2-3; 8 nucleotides match TRBD2. CDR1 is MRHNA and CDR2 is SNTAGT in the germline V gene. V lost 3 bases to trimming and J lost 0 bases; unmatched junction nucleotides: 5. The CDR3 length is 16 residues. The CDR3 region has the DNA TGTGCCAGCAGTGAGGTCCCGGGGGGGAGCACAGATACGCAGTATTTT. This gives the protein CASSEVPGGSTDTQYF.

The gene calls are TRBV28 and TRBJ2-5; 9 positions match TRBD1. Germline CDR1 MDHEN, CDR2 SYDVKM. With 6 bases clipped from V and 5 bases from J, the junction kept 7 bases outside the gene matches. This CDR3 has 14 residues. CDR3 nucleotides: TGTGCCAGCAGGGGGACAGGGAGGCTGGAGACCCAGTACTTC. This codes for CASRGTGRLETQYF.

This chain uses TRBV5-4 with TRBJ2-4; perhaps D is TRBD1 or TRBD2 (5 bases each). Trimming pared 0 bases from V and 2 bases from J, leaving 15 bases between. Germline assignment: CDR1 SGHNT and CDR2 YYREEE (reference sequence). The CDR3 has 17 residues. DNA for the CDR3: TGTGCCAGCAGCTTGGTATACCAGGGAGATTCCAAAAACATTCAGTACTTC. Its translation is CASSLVYQGDSKNIQYF.

This clone is a singleton in its sample. The rearrangement uses TRBV20-1 and TRBJ2-5; D is uncertain. CDR3 size: 12 residues. CDR1 and CDR2 (germline): DFQATT, SNEGSKA (reference sequence). Trimming took off 3 bases at V and 1 base at J, with 6 bases between the two ends. CDR3 in amino acids: CSASRAQETQYF. CDR3 coding DNA: TGCAGTGCTAGTAGGGCCCAAGAGACCCAGTACTTC.

The rearrangement joins TRBV27 to TRBJ2-5; D possibly corresponds to TRBD2 (6 bases). Germline loops: CDR1 MNHEY, CDR2 SMNVEV (reference sequence). V lost 7 bases and J lost 2, with 17 bases in between. This CDR3 has 15 residues. The CDR3 loop reads CASKLALGVQETQYF. The CDR3 bases are TGTGCCAGCAAACTAGCCCTGGGTGTTCAAGAGACCCAGTACTTC.

This sequence joins TRBV10-3 and TRBJ2-1; the match to TRBD1 covers 11 bases. V trimming: 11 bases; J trimming: 5 bases; junction bases outside the gene matches: 2. This CDR3 has 12 residues. Germline V gene lookup returns CDR1 ENHRY and CDR2 SYGVKD. CDR3 region: CAVDRGHNEQFF. In DNA form, the CDR3 reads TGTGCCGTGGACAGGGGGCACAATGAGCAGTTCTTC.

This clone was picked up one time. The V call is TRBV24-1, the J call TRBJ1-1, with D tentatively TRBD1 (5 bases). V was cut by 4 bases and J by 1 base, with 9 bases left in between. This CDR3 comprises 14 residues. The germline V gene encodes CDR1 KGHDR and CDR2 SFDVKD. CDR3 in DNA: TGTGCCACCAGTGAGGGGACGGCGAACACTGAAGCTTTCTTT. Protein sequence: CATSEGTANTEAFF.

The J gene is TRBJ2-1, the V gene TRBV4-2, with D perhaps given as TRBD1 or TRBD2 (5 bases each). The V gene's germline CDR1 is LGHNA and CDR2 YNFKEQ. Trimming pared 1 base from V and 8 bases from J, leaving 15 bases between. This CDR3 has 15 amino acids. The CDR3 coding sequence is TGTGCCAGCAGCCAAGGGGGGAGCCAGGGCGATGAGCAGTTCTTC. Protein product: CASSQGGSQGDEQFF.

This chain uses TRBV3-1 (or the pseudogene TRBV3-2) with TRBJ1-1; 7 positions agree with TRBD1. The CDR3 has 13 amino acids. Trimming removed 1 base from V and 11 bases from J; junction bases left unmatched: 7. Germline V gene sequence: CDR1 LGHDT, CDR2 YNNKEL (reference sequence). CDR3 protein: CASSQGKGTVAFF. DNA of the CDR3: TGTGCCAGCAGCCAAGGAAAGGGGACAGTCGCTTTCTTT.

This clone has a single count. The rearrangement links TRBV7-9 to TRBJ1-4; D is uncertain. The CDR3 length is 16 residues. Trimming stripped 3 bases from V and 8 bases from J, with 19 bases between. Germline CDR1 and CDR2: SEHNR and FQNEAQ (reference sequence). CDR3 residues: CASSFSVDPLREKLFF. The CDR3 nucleotides read TGTGCCAGCAGCTTCTCGGTCGACCCCCTAAGGGAAAAACTGTTTTTT.

The chain couples TRBV5-1 to TRBJ1-2; D is possibly TRBD1 (6 bases). The V end lost 4 bases, the J end lost 4 bases, and 11 bases lay between the germline ends. The CDR3 consists of 13 residues. Germline V gene data show CDR1 as SGHRS and CDR2 as YFSETQ. The CDR3 sequence: CASSETGTYGYTF. CDR3 sequence (DNA): TGCGCCAGCAGCGAAACAGGGACCTATGGCTACACCTTC. The full variable domain, rest sourced from reference TRBV5-1 and TRBJ1-2, is KAGVTQTPRYLIKTRGQQVTLSCSPISGHRSVSWYQQTPGQGLQFLFEYFSETQRNKGNFPGRFSGRQFSNSRSEMNVSTLELGDSALYLCASSETGTYGYTFGSGTRLTVV.

The V call is TRBV6-6, the J call TRBJ2-1; TRBD2 matches 9 bases. The germline V gene has CDR1 MNHNY and CDR2 SVGAGI (reference sequence). With 6 bases clipped from V and 4 bases from J, the junction kept 7 bases outside the gene matches. The CDR3 is 15 amino acids. The CDR3 DNA follows: TGTGCCAGCAGGATTATAGCGGGAGCTTACAATGAGCAGTTCTTC. Translating it yields CASRIIAGAYNEQFF.